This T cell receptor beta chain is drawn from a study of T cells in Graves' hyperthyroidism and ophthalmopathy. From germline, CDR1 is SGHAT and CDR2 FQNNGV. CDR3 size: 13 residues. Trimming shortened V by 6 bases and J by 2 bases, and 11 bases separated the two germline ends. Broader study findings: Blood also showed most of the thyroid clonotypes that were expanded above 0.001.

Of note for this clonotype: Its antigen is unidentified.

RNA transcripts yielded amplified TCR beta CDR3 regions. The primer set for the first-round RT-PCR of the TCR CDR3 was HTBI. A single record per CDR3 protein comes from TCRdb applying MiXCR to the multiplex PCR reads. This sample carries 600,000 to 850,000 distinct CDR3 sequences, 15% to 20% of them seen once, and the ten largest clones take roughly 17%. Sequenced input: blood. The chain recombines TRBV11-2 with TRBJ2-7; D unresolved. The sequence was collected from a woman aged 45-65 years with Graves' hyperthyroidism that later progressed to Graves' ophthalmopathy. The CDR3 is CASRRPLTYEQYF. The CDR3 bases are TGTGCCAGCAGACGACCACTAACCTACGAGCAGTACTTC.